This is a list of T cell receptor beta chains from one sample in a study of T-cell memory formation after mild COVID-19. In TCRdb, the 5' RACE reads were re-called with MiXCR into one record per CDR3 protein. Here the sample spans roughly 52,000 distinct CDR3 sequences, approximately 6.6% being singletons. The material sequenced was PBMCs or a T cell subset sorted from them (not recorded which). These receptors originate from a man between 18 and 35 years old who had mild COVID-19 (a few samples of this study predate the infection). Cell type and time point are not known. Both conserved end residues are part of each CDR3. Fields, in order: V gene, D gene, clone size, J gene, CDR3 protein, CDR3 DNA. D genes are given only for firm matches. For some rows the clone size is stated as once, few or many, or as a class when expanded; others skip it.

TRBV12-3/TRBV12-4	NA	NA	TRBJ1-2	CASSAHGLGYTF	TGTGCCAGCAGTGCCCATGGGTTAGGCTACACCTTC
TRBV7-2	TRBD2	few	TRBJ2-1	CASSFSWGGYNEQFF	TGTGCCAGCAGCTTTTCCTGGGGGGGTTACAATGAGCAGTTCTTC
TRBV6-2/TRBV6-3	TRBD1	few	TRBJ1-2	CASSYLQGTDGYTF	TGTGCCAGCAGTTACTTACAGGGGACGGATGGCTACACCTTC
TRBV6-5	TRBD1	NA	TRBJ1-1	CASSYSRTGAFEAFF	TGTGCCAGCAGTTACTCAAGGACAGGGGCGTTTGAAGCTTTCTTT
TRBV19	NA	NA	TRBJ1-6	CASSTNPGADSSSPLHF	TGTGCCAGTAGTACCAACCCGGGGGCAGATTCAAGTTCACCCCTCCACTTT
TRBV12-3/TRBV12-4	TRBD2	NA	TRBJ2-3	CASSAGGMSTDTQYF	TGTGCCAGTTCGGCCGGGGGGATGAGCACAGATACGCAGTATTTT
TRBV7-2	TRBD1	few	TRBJ2-7	CASSLVHGTGPYEQYF	TGTGCCAGCAGCTTAGTGCACGGGACAGGGCCATACGAGCAGTACTTC
TRBV3-1	TRBD2	NA	TRBJ2-5	CASSPGLAGQETQYF	TGTGCCAGCAGCCCGGGACTAGCGGGGCAAGAGACCCAGTACTTC
TRBV5-8	TRBD1	many	TRBJ2-7	CASGLEDRPSYEQYF	TGTGCCAGCGGCCTTGAGGACAGGCCCTCCTACGAGCAGTACTTC
TRBV11-2	TRBD1	NA	TRBJ1-1	CAGAKGQQGQPFF	TGTGCCGGAGCCAAGGGACAACAGGGGCAACCTTTCTTT